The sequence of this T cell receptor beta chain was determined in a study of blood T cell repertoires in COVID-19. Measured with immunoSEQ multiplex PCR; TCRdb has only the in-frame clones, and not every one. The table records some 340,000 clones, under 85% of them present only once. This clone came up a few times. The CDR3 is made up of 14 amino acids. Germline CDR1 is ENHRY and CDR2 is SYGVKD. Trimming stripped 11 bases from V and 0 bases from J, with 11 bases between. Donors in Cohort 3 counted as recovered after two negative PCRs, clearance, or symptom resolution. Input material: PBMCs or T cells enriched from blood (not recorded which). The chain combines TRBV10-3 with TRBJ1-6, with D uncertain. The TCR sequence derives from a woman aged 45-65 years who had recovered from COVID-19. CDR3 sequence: CAVHSGSYNSPLHF. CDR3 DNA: TGTGCCGTACACAGTGGCTCCTATAATTCACCCCTCCACTTT.